The T cell receptor beta chain under discussion was sequenced for a study of cytomegalovirus exposure and HLA in healthy donors. Study in general: Prior work identified more than 90 million unique TCR beta sequences in approximately 180 million T cells. Whole-study findings and limits: Presence/absence analyses assumed roughly uniform sequencing depth across donors. Associated with cytomegalovirus, according to the listing, were fewer than 200 TCR beta chains.

Both 60 Vbeta primers and 13 Jbeta primers went into the PCR. Some clones are missing from TCRdb's copy, which holds only in-frame ones; the method was immunoSEQ multiplex PCR. The table includes more than 95,000 clones, under 85% detected once. The count of this clone is one. Its cognate antigen is unknown. In germline, CDR1 is SEHNR, CDR2 FQNEAQ (reference sequence). There are 15 residues in the CDR3. V gave up 5 bases and J gave up 3 bases; unmatched junction bases: 6. This sequence was found in a man aged 30 to 39 in good health and CMV-seronegative. V and J are TRBV7-9 and TRBJ2-7, with 11 positions matching TRBD1. The sample taken for sequencing was PBMCs. As DNA, the CDR3 is TGTGCCAGCAGCCCCCGCGGGACAGGGGGCTACGAGCAGTACTTC. It codes for CASSPRGTGGYEQYF. Filled out from reference TRBV7-9 and TRBJ2-7, the complete variable domain reads DTGVSQNPRHKITKRGQNVTFRCDPISEHNRLYWYRQTLGQGPEFLTYFQNEAQLEKSRLLSDRFSAERPKGSFSTLEIQRTEQGDSAMYLCASSPRGTGGYEQYFGPGTRLTVT.